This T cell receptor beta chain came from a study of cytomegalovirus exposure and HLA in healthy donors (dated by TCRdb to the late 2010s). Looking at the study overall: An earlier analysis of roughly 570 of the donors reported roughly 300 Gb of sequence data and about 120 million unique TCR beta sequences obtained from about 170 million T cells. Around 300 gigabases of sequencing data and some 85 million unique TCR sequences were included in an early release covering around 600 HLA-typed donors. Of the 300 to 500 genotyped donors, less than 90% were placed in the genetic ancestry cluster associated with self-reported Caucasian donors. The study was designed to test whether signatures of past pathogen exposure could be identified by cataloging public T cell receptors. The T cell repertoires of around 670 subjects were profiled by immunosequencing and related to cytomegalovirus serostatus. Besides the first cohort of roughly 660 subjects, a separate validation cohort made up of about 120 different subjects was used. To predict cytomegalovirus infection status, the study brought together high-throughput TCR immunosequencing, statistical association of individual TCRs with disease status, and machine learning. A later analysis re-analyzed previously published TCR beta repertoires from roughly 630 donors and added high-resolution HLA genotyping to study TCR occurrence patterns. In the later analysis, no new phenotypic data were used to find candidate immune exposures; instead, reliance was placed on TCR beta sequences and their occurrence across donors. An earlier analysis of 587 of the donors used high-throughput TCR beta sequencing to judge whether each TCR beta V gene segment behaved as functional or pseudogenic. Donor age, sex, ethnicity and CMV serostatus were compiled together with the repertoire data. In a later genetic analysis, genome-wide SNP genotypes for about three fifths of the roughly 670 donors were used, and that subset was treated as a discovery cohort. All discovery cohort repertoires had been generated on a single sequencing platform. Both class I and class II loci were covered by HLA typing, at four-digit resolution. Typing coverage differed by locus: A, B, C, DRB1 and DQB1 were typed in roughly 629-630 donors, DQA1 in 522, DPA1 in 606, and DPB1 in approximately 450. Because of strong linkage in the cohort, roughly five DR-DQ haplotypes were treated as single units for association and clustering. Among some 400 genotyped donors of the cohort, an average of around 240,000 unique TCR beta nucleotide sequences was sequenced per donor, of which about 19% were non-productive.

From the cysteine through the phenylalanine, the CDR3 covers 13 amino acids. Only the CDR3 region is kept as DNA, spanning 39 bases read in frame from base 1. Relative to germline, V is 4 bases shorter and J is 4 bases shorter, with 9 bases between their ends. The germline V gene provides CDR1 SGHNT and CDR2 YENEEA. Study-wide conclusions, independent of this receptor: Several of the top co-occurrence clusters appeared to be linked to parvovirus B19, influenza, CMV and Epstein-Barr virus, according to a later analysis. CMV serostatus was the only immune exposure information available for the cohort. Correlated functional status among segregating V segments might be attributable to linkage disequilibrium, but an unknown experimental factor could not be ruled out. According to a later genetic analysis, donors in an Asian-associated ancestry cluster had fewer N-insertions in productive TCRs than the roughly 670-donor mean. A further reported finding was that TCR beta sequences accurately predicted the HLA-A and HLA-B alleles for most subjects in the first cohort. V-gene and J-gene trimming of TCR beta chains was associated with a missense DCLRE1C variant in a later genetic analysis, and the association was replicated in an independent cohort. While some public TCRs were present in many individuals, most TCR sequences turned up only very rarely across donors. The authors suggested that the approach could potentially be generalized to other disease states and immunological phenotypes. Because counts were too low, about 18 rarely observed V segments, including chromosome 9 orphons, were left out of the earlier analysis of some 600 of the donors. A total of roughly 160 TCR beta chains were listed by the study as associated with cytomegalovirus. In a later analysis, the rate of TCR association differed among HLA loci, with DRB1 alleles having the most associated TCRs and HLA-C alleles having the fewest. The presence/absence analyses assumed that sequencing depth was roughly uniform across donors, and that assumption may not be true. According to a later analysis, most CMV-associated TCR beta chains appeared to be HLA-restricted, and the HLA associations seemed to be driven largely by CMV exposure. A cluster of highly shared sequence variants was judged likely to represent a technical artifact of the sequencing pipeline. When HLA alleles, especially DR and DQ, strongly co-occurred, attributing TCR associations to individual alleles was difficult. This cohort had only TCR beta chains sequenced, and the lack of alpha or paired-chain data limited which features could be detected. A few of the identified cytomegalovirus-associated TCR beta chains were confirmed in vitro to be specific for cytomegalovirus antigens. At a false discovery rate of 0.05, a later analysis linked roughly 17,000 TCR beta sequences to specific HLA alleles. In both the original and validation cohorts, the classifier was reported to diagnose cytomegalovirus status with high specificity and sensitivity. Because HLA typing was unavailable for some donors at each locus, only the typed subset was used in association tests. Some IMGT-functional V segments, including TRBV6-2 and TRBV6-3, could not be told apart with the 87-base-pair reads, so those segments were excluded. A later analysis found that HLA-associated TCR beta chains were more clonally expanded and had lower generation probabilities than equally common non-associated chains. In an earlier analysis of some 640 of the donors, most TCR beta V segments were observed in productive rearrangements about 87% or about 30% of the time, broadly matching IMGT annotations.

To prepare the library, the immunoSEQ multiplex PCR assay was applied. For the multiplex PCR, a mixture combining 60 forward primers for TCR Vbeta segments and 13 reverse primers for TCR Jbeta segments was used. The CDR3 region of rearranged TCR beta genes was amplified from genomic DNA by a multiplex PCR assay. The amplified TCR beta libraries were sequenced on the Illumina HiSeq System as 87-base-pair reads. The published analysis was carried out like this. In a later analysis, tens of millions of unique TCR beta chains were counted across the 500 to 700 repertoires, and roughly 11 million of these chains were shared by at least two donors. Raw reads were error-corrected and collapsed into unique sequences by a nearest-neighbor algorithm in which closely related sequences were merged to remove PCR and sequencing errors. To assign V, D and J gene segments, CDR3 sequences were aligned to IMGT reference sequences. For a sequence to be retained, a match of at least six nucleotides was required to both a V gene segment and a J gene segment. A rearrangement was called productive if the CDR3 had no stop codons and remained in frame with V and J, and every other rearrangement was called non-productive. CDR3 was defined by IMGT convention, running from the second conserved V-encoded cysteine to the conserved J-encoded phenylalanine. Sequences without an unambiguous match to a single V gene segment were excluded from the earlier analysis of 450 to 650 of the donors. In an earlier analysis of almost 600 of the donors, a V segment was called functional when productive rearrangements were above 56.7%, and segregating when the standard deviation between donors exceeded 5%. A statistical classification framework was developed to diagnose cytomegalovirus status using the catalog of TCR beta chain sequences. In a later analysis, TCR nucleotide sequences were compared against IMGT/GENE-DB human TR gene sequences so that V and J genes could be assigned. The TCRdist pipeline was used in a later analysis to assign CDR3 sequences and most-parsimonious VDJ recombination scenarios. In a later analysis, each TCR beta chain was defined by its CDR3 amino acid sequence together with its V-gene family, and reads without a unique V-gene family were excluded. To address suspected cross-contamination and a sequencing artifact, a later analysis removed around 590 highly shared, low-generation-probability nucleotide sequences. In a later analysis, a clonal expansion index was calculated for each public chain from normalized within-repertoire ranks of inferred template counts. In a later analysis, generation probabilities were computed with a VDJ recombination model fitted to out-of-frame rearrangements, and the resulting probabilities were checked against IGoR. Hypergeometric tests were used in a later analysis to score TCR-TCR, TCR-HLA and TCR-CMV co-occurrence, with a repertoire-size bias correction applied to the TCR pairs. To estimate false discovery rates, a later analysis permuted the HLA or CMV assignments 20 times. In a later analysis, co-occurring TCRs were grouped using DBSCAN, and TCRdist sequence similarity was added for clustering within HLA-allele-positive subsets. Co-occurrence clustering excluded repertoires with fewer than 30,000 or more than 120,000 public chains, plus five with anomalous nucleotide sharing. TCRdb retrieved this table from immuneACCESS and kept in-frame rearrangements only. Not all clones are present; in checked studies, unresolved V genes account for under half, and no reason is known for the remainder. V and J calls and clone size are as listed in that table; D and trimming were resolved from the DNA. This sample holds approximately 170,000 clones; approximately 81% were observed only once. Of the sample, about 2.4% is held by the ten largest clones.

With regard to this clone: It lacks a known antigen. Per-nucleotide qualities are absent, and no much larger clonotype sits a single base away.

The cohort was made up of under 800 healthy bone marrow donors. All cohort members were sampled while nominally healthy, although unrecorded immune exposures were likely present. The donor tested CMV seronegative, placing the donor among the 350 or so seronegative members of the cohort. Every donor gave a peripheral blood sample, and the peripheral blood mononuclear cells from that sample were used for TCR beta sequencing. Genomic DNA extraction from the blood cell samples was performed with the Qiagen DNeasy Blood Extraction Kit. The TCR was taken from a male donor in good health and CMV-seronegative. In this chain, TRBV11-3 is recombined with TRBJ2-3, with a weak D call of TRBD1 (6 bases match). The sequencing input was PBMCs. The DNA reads TGTGCCAGCAGCTCGAAGGGGGCAGATACGCAGTATTTT. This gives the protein CASSSKGADTQYF.